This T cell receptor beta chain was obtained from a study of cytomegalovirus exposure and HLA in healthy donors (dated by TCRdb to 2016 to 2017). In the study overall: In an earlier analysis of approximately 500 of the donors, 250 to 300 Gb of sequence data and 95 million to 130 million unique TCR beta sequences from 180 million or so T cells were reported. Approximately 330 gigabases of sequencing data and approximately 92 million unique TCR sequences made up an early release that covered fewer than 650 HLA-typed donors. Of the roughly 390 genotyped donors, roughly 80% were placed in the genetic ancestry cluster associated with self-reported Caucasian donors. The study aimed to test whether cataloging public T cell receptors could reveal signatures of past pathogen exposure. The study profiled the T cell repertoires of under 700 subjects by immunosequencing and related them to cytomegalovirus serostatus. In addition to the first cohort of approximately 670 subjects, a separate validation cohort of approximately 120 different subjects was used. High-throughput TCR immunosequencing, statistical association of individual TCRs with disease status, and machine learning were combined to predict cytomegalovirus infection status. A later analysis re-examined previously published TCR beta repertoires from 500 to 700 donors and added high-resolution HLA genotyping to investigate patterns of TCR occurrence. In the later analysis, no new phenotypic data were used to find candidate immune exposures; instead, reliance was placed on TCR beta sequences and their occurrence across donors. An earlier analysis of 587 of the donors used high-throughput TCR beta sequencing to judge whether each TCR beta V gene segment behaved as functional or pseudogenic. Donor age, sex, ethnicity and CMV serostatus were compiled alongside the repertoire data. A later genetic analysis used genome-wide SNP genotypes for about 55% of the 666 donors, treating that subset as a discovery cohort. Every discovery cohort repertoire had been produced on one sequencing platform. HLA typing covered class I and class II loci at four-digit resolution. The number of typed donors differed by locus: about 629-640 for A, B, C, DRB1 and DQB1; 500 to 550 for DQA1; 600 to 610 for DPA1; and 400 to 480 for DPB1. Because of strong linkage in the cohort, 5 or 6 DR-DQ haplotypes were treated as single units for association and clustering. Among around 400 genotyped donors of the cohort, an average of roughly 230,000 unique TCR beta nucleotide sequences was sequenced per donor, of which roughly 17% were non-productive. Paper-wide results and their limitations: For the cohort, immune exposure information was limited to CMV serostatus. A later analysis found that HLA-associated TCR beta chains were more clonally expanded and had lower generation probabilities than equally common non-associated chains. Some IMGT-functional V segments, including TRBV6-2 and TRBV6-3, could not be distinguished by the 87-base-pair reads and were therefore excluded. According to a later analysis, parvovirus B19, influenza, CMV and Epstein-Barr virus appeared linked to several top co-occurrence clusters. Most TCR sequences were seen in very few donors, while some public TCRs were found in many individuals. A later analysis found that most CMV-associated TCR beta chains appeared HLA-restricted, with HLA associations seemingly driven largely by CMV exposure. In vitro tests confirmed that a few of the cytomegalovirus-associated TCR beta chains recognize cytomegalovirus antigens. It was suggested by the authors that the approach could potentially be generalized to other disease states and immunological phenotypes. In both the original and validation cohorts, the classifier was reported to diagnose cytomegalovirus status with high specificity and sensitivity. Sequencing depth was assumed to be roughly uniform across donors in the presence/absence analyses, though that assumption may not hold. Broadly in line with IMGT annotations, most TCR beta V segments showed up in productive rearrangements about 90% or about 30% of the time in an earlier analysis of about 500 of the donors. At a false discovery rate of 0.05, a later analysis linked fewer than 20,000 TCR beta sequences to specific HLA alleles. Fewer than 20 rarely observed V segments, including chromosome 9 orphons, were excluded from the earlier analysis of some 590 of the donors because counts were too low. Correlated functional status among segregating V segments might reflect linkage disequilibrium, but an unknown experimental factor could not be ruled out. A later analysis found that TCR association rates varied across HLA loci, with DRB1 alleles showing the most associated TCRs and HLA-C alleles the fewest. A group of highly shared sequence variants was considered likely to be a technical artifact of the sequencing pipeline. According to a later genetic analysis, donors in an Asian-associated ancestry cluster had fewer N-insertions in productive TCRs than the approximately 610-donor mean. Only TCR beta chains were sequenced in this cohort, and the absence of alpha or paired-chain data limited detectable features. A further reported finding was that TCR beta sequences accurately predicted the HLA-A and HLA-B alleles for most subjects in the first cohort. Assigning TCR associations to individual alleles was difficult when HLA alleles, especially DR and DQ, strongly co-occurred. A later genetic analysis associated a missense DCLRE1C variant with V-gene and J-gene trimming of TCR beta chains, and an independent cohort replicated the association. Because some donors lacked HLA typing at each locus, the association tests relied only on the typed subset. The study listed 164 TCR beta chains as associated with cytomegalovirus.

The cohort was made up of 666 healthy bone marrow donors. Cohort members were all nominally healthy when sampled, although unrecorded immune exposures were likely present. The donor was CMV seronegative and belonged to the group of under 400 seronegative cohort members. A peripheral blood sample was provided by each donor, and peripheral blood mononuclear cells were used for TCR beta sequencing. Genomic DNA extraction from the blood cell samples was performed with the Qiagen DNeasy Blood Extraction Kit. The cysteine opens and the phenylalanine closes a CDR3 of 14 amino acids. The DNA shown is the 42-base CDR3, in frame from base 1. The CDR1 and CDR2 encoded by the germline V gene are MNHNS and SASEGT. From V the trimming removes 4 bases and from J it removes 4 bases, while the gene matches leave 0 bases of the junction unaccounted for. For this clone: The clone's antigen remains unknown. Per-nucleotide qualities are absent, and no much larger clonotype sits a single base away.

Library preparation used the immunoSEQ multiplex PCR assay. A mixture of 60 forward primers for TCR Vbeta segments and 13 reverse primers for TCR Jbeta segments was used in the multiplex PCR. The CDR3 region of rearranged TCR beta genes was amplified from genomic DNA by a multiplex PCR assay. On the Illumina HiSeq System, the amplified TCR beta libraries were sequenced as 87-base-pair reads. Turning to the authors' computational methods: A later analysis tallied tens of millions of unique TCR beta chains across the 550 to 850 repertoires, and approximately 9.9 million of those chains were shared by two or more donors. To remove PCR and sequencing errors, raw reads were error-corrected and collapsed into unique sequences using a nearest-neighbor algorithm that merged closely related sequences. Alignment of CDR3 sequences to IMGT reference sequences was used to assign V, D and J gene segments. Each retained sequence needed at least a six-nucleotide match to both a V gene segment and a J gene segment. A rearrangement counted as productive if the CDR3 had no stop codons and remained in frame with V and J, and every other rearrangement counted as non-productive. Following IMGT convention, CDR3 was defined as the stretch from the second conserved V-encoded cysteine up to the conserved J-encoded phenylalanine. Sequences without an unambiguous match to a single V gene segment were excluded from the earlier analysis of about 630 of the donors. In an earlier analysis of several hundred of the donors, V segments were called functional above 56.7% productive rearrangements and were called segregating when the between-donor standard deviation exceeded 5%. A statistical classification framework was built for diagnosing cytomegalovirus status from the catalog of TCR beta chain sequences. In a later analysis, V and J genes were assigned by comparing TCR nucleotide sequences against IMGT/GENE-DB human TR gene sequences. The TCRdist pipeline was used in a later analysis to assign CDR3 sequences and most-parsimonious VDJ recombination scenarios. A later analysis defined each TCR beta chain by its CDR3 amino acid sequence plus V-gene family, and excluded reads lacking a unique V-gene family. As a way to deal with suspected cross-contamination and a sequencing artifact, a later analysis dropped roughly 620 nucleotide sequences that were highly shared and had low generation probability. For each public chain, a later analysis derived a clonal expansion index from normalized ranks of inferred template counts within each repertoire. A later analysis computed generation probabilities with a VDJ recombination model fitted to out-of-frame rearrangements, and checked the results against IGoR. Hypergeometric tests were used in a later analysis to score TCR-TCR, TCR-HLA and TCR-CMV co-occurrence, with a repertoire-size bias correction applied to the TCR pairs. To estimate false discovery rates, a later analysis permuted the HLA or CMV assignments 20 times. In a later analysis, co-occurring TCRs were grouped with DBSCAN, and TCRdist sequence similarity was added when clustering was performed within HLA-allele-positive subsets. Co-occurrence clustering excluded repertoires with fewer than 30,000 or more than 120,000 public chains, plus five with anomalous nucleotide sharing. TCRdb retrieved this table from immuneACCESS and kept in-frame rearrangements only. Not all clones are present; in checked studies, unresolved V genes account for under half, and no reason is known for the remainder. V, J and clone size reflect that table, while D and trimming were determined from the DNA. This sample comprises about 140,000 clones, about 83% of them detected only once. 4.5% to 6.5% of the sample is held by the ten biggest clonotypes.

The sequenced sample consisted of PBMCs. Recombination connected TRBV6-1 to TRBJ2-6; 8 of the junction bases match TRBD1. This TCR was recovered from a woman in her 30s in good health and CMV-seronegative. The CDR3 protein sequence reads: CASSGTGGANVLTF. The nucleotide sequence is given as TGTGCCAGCAGTGGGACAGGGGGGGCCAACGTCCTGACTTTC.